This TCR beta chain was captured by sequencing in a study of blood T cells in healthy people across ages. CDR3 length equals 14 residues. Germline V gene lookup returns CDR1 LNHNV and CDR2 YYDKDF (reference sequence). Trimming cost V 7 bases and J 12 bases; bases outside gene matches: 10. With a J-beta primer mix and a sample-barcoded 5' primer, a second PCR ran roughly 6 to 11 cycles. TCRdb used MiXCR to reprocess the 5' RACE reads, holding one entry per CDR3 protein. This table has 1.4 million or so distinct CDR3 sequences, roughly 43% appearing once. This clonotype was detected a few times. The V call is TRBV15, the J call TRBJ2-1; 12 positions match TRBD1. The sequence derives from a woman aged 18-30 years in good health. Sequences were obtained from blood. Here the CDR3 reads CATKEGQGAWGQFF. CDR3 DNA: TGTGCCACCAAGGAGGGACAGGGGGCTTGGGGGCAGTTCTTC.